Each of the 6 T cell receptor beta chains below was sequenced from the same sample in a study of response to subunit inactivated influenza vaccine. TCRdb reprocessed the RT-PCR reads with MiXCR, giving one entry per CDR3 protein. The sample yields 150,000 to 200,000 distinct CDR3 sequences, approximately 8.7% seen once. Material: non-naive T cells sorted from PBMCs, obtained on the day of vaccination. The receptor source for this set is a man aged 50 to 59 who received an inactivated influenza vaccine.

V is TRBV11-2 and J is TRBJ1-5; TRBD1 might be the D (6 bases). CDR1 SGHAT and CDR2 FQNNGV come from the germline V gene. Trimming took off 0 bases at V and 2 bases at J, with 20 bases between the two ends. This CDR3 comprises 19 residues. The CDR3, as DNA: TGTGCCAGCAGCTTAGAAGGGAATTTGCAGGGGCTAGGCAATCAGCCCCAGCATTTT. It is translated as CASSLEGNLQGLGNQPQHF.

In its sample, this clonotype was seen a few times. This chain connects TRBV7-2 to TRBJ2-1, with a possible D match to TRBD2 (7 bases). Germline V gene lookup returns CDR1 SGHTA and CDR2 FQGNSA. The CDR3 is 15 amino acids. The germline V and J ends were trimmed by 5 bases and 8 bases, with 19 bases remaining between them. CDR3 protein: CASSEVGGLYYEQFF. CDR3 coding DNA: TGTGCCAGCAGCGAGGTCGGGGGGCTTTACTATGAGCAGTTCTTC.

This clonotype was seen only a few times. This chain links TRBV20-1 with TRBJ2-3, with D perhaps matching TRBD1 or TRBD2 (5 bases each). V was pared by 0 bases and J by 2 bases, with 12 bases between. Germline V CDR1 and CDR2: DFQATT, SNEGSKA (reference sequence). There are 15 residues in the CDR3. For the CDR3, the DNA is TGCAGTGCTAGAGATTTCCGGGACCACACAGATACGCAGTATTTT. This encodes CSARDFRDHTDTQYF.

This clonotype turned up a few times. The V call is TRBV24-1, the J call TRBJ2-5, with TRBD2 matching over 7 bases. V lost 2 bases and J lost 4; bases outside the gene matches: 9. CDR1 and CDR2 from the germline V gene are KGHDR and SFDVKD. This CDR3 has 16 amino acids. The CDR3 protein is CATSDSRAPGGETQYF. The CDR3 DNA reads as TGTGCCACCAGTGATTCTCGGGCCCCGGGGGGAGAGACCCAGTACTTC.

The chain links TRBV3-1 to TRBJ1-4; TRBD1 aligns across 7 bases. This CDR3 has 17 residues. Germline assignment: CDR1 LGHDT and CDR2 YNNKEL (reference sequence). Germline trimming cut 4 bases from V and 5 bases from J; bases unmatched to any gene: 13. In DNA, the CDR3 is TGTGCCAGCAGCCTTCGGGGTCGAGGACAGGCCAATGAAAAACTGTTTTTT. Protein sequence: CASSLRGRGQANEKLFF.

Only a few counts were recorded for this clonotype. The rearrangement uses TRBV18 and TRBJ2-1, with 13 bases that match TRBD2. J was trimmed by 5 bases and V by 3 bases; bases with no gene match: 7. The length of the CDR3 is 17 residues. Germline-derived CDR1 and CDR2 are KGHSH and LQKENI. The CDR3 DNA reads TGTGCCAGCTCACCGTTACTAGCGGGAGGGCTACACAATGAGCAGTTCTTC. Its protein product is CASSPLLAGGLHNEQFF.